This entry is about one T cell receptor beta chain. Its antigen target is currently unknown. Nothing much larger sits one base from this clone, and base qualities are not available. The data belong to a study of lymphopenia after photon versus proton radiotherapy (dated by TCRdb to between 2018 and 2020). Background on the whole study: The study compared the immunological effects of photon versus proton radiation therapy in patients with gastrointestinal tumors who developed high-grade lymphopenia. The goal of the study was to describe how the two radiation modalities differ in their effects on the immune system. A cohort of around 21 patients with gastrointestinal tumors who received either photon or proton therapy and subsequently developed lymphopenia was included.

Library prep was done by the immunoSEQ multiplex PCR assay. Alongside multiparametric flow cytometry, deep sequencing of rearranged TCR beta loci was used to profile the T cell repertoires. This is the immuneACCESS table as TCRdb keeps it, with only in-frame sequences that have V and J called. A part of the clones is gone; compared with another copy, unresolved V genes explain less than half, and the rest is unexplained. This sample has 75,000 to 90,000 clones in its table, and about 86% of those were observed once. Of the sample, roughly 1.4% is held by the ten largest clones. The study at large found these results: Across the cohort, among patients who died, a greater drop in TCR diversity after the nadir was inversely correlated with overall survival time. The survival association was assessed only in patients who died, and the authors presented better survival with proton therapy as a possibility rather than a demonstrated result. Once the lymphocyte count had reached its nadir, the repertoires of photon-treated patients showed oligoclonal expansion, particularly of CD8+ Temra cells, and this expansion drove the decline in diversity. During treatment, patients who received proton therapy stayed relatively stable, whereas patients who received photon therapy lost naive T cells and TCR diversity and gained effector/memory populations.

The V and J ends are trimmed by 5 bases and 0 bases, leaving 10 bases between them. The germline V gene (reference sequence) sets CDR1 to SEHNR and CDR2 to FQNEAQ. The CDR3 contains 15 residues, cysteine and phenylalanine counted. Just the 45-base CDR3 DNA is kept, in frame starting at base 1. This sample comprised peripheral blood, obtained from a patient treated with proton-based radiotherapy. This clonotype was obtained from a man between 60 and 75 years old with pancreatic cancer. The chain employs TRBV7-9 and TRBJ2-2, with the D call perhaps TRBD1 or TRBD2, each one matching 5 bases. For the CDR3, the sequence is CASSPRGANTGELFF. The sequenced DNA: TGTGCCAGCAGCCCTCGAGGGGCGAACACCGGGGAGCTGTTTTTT.